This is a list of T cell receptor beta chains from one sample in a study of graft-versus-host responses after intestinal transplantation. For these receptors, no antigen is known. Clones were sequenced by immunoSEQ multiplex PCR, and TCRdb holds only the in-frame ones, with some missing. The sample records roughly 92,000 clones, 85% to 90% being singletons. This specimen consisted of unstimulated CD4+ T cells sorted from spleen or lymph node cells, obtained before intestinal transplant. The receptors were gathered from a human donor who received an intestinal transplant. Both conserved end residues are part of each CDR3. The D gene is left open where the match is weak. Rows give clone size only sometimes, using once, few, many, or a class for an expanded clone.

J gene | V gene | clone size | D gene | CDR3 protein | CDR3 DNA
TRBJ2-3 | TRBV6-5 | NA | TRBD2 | CASRKLAGGTDTQYF | TGTGCCAGCAGGAAACTAGCGGGGGGCACAGATACGCAGTATTTT
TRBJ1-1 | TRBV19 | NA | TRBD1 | CASRGRMQGDTEAFF | TGTGCCAGTAGGGGACGGATGCAGGGGGACACTGAAGCTTTCTTT
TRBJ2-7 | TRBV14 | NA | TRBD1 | CASSYRTGSYEQYF | TGTGCCAGCAGCTATCGGACAGGCAGCTACGAGCAGTACTTC
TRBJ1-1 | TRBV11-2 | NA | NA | CASSLVGGRITEAFF | TGTGCCAGCAGCTTAGTCGGAGGGAGGATCACTGAAGCTTTCTTT
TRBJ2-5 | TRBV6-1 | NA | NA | CASNRQDQETQYF | TGTGCCAGCAATCGACAGGACCAAGAGACCCAGTACTTC
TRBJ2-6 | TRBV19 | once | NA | CASSIPGVGANVLTF | TGTGCCAGTAGTATACCCGGGGTAGGGGCCAACGTCCTGACTTTC
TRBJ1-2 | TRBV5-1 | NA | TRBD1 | CASSAGQGSANYGYTF | TGCGCCAGCAGCGCCGGACAGGGGTCGGCTAACTATGGCTACACCTTC
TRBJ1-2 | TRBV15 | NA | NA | CATSRDFGQLGTYGYTF | TGTGCCACCAGCAGAGATTTCGGACAGCTCGGAACTTATGGCTACACCTTC
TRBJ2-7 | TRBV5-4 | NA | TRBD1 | CASSVDRGREQYF | TGTGCCAGCAGCGTCGACAGGGGGCGCGAGCAGTACTTC
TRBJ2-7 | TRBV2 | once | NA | CASSALVTYEQYF | TGTGCCAGCAGTGCTTTAGTAACCTACGAGCAGTACTTC
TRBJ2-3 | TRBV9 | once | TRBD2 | CASSVAGGPRSTDTQYF | TGTGCCAGCAGCGTAGCGGGGGGGCCTAGGAGCACAGATACGCAGTATTTT
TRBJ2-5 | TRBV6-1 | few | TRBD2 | CASSEGGGPWYF | TGTGCCAGCAGTGAAGGGGGGGGTCCATGGTACTTC
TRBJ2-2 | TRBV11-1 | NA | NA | CASSLSSTGELFF | TGTGCCAGCAGCTTAAGTAGCACCGGGGAGCTGTTTTTT
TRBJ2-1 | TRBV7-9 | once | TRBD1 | CASRTSTQGSYNEQFF | TGTGCCAGCAGAACGTCAACACAGGGGAGCTACAATGAGCAGTTCTTC
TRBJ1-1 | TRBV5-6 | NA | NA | CASSSGVMNTEAFF | TGTGCCAGCAGCTCGGGAGTAATGAACACTGAAGCTTTCTTT
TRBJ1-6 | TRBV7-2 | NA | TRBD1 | CASSPPDRVSPLHF | TGTGCCAGCAGCCCCCCGGACAGGGTTTCACCCCTCCACTTT
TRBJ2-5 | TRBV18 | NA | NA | CASSPDRWETQYF | TGTGCCAGCTCACCAGACAGATGGGAGACCCAGTACTTC
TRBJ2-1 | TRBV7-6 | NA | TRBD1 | CASSGGTGGVEFF | TGTGCCAGCAGCGGGGGAACAGGGGGCGTTGAGTTCTTC
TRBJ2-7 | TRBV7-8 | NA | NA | CASSLEFGVGRGVPYEQYF | TGTGCCAGCAGCTTAGAATTCGGGGTAGGGAGGGGGGTACCCTACGAGCAGTACTTC
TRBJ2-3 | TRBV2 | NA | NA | CASSYRRTSTDTQYF | TGTGCCAGCAGTTACAGGAGAACTAGCACAGATACGCAGTATTTT
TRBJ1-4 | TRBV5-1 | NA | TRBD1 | CASSVTGGEEKLFF | TGCGCCAGCAGCGTGACAGGGGGCGAGGAAAAACTGTTTTTT
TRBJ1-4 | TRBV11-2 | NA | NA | CASSLYHAGPNEKLFF | TGTGCCAGCAGCTTATATCATGCGGGACCGAATGAAAAACTGTTTTTT
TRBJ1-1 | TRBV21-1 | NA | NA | CASSKPHRTGATEAFF | TGTGCCAGCAGCAAACCCCACCGGACAGGGGCAACTGAAGCTTTCTTT
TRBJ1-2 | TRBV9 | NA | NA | CASSPQGVGYTF | TGTGCCAGCAGCCCACAGGGTGTGGGCTACACCTTC
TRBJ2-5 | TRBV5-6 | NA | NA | CASSLTAQETQYF | TGTGCCAGCAGCCTGACTGCCCAAGAGACCCAGTACTTC
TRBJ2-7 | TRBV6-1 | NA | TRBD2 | CASSPGGGTSYEQYF | TGTGCCAGCAGTCCCGGGGGGGGGACATCCTACGAGCAGTACTTC
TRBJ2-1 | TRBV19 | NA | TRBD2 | CASSIPTSGGRREQFF | TGTGCCAGTAGTATTCCTACTAGCGGGGGCCGAAGGGAGCAGTTCTTC
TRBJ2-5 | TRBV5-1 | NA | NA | CASSFGQQRETQYF | TGCGCCAGCAGCTTCGGACAACAAAGGGAGACCCAGTACTTC
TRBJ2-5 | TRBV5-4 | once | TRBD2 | CASSSWGGKGETQYF | TGTGCCAGCAGCTCCTGGGGGGGTAAGGGGGAGACCCAGTACTTC
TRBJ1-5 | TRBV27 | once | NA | CASTPTGDSNQPQHF | TGTGCCAGCACCCCGACGGGGGATAGCAATCAGCCCCAGCATTTT
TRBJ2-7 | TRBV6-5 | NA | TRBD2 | CASRARREAYEQYF | TGTGCCAGCAGGGCCCGTCGGGAGGCCTACGAGCAGTACTTC
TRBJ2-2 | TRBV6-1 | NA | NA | CASSGGGGELFF | TGTGCCAGCAGTGGCGGTGGCGGGGAGCTGTTTTTT
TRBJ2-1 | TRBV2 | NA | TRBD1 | CASSPVPGQGTSSYNEQFF | TGTGCCAGCAGCCCAGTCCCGGGACAGGGGACAAGCTCCTACAATGAGCAGTTCTTC
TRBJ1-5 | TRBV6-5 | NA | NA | CASSPGGNQPQHF | TGTGCCAGCAGCCCTGGAGGAAATCAGCCCCAGCATTTT
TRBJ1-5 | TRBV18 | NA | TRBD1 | CASSADRGGRGNQPQHF | TGTGCCAGCTCAGCGGACAGGGGAGGACGGGGCAATCAGCCCCAGCATTTT
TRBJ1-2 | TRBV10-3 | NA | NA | CAISTGILYGYTF | TGTGCCATCAGTACAGGAATTCTCTATGGCTACACCTTC
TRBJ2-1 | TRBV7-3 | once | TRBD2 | CASSLGLAAYNEQFF | TGTGCCAGCAGCTTAGGACTAGCGGCTTACAATGAGCAGTTCTTC
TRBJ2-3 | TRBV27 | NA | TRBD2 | CASSLSSGGARDTQYF | TGTGCCAGCAGTTTATCTAGCGGGGGGGCCAGGGATACGCAGTATTTT
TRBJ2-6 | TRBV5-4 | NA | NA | CASSPRSGANVLTF | TGTGCCAGCAGCCCCCGCTCTGGGGCCAACGTCCTGACTTTC
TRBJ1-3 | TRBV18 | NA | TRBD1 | CASSPFTGGGNTIYF | TGTGCCAGCTCACCATTCACAGGGGGTGGAAACACCATATATTTT
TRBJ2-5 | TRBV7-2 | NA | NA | CASSPGGQETQYF | TGTGCCAGCAGCCCCGGAGGCCAAGAGACCCAGTACTTC